A selection of T cell receptor beta chains follows, all from one sample in a study of T cells in Graves' hyperthyroidism and ophthalmopathy. Each CDR3 protein gets one entry after TCRdb re-called the multiplex PCR reads with MiXCR. The sample consists of 490,000 or so distinct CDR3 sequences, about 20% of them appearing once. The specimen was blood. All receptors derive from a man between 40 and 49 years old with Graves' ophthalmopathy. The CDR3 runs from the conserved cysteine through the conserved F or W. The order of the fields is clone size, V gene, D gene, J gene, CDR3 DNA, CDR3 protein. D genes are given only for firm matches. Expanded clones get a size class; other rows say once, few or many, or leave the size out.

>.|TRBV20-1|.|TRBJ2-2
TGCAGTGCAGGAAGACCGGGAGTGGAGACCGGGGAGCTGTTTTTT
CSAGRPGVETGELFF
>.|TRBV6-1|TRBD2|TRBJ2-3
TGTGCCAGCAGCACCCTAGCGGGGATTGTTAATACGCAGTATTTT
CASSTLAGIVNTQYF
>.|TRBV9|.|TRBJ2-1
TGTGCCAGCGGCGCCCGCACAGGGAGGGTCCGCAATGAGCAGTTCTTC
CASGARTGRVRNEQFF
>.|TRBV9|TRBD2|TRBJ2-3
TGTGCCAGCAGCGTAGACCAGCGGGGGAGCACAGATACGCAGTATTTT
CASSVDQRGSTDTQYF
>many|TRBV30|.|TRBJ1-1
TGTGCCTGGAGGCGGGACACTGAAGCTTTCTTT
CAWRRDTEAFF
>few|TRBV5-8|.|TRBJ2-7
TGTGCCAGCAGCTTGCGGCGTGTCGAGCAGTACTTC
CASSLRRVEQYF
>.|TRBV3-1|TRBD1|TRBJ2-2
TGTGCCAGCAGCCAAGCTGGGACAGCGAACACCGGGGAGCTGTTTTTT
CASSQAGTANTGELFF
>many|TRBV28|.|TRBJ1-4
TGTGCCAGCAGCTCTACCGGCCCTGGATGGAAGGAAAAACTGTTTTTT
CASSSTGPGWKEKLFF
>few|TRBV29-1|TRBD1|TRBJ1-4
TGCAGCGTCAGGGACAGGGGGCGTGAAAAACTGTTTTTT
CSVRDRGREKLFF
>.|TRBV12-3/TRBV12-4|.|TRBJ2-7
TGTGCCAGCAGGGATCAGGGGACCTACGAGCAGTACTTC
CASRDQGTYEQYF
>few|TRBV5-1|TRBD2|TRBJ2-3
TGCGCCAGCAGCCTGAGACTAGCGGGGGAGGGGACAGATACGCAGTATTTT
CASSLRLAGEGTDTQYF
>many|TRBV2|TRBD1|TRBJ2-7
TGTGCCAGCACCGGCGGACAGGTGGTTTTCTACGAGCAGTACTTC
CASTGGQVVFYEQYF
>many|TRBV28|.|TRBJ2-7
TGTGCCAGCAGTTTCTCGGCGGGCCCGGGGTACGAGCAGTACTTC
CASSFSAGPGYEQYF
>many|TRBV20-1|.|TRBJ2-3
TGCAGTGCTAGTGTGGGGGCAGATACGCAGTATTTT
CSASVGADTQYF
>many|TRBV7-3|TRBD2|TRBJ2-3
TGTGCCAGCAGCTTAGAAGCGGGAGCCACAGATACGCAGTATTTT
CASSLEAGATDTQYF
>few|TRBV4-1|TRBD1|TRBJ1-6
TGCGCCAGCAGCCAGCTCCTGGACAGGGTGGGTTCACCCCTCCACTTT
CASSQLLDRVGSPLHF
>.|TRBV28|TRBD2|TRBJ2-5
TGTGCCAGCGGACTAGCGGGAGGGGAGACCCAGTACTTC
CASGLAGGETQYF
>few|TRBV2|TRBD2|TRBJ2-5
TGTGCCAGCAGTACCGGGGGGGCCGGGGGTACAGAGACCCAGTACTTC
CASSTGGAGGTETQYF
>.|TRBV6-2/TRBV6-3|TRBD2|TRBJ2-7
TGTGCCACCAACCCTGGAGTAGCGGGGGTCATCGAGCAGTACTTC
CATNPGVAGVIEQYF
>many|TRBV7-2|.|TRBJ2-7
TGTGCCAGCAGCTTAGCCGGACCCTCCGGGACTCGATCCTACGAGCAGTACTTC
CASSLAGPSGTRSYEQYF
>.|TRBV18|.|TRBJ2-4
TGTGCCAGCTCACCAGCGGGGCAAGGCAAAAACATTCAGTACTTC
CASSPAGQGKNIQYF
>.|TRBV12-3/TRBV12-4|.|TRBJ1-5
TGTGCCAGCGTGAGGGGGGCTAATCAGCCCCAGCATTTT
CASVRGANQPQHF
>few|TRBV20-1|TRBD1|TRBJ2-2
TGCAGTGCTAGAGGATTGACAGGGCGGACCGGGGAGCTGTTTTTT
CSARGLTGRTGELFF
>.|TRBV9|.|TRBJ2-1
TGTGCCAGCAGCCCTAGTATTAGCAGCCCACAGGGGACTAGTCGTCTCCATGAGCAGTTCTTC
CASSPSISSPQGTSRLHEQFF
>few|TRBV11-3|TRBD1|TRBJ2-2
TGTGCCAGCAGCCGACAGGGGCCAAACACCGGGGAGCTGTTTTTT
CASSRQGPNTGELFF
>many|TRBV7-3|.|TRBJ1-1
TGTGCCAGCAGCTTATTATTAGGCACTGAAGCTTTCTTT
CASSLLLGTEAFF
>few|TRBV6-5|.|TRBJ2-7
TGTGCCAGCAGTTACTTGCCCGGGCAGGGGATTTCCTACGAGCAGTACTTC
CASSYLPGQGISYEQYF
>many|TRBV19|TRBD1|TRBJ1-2
TGTGCCAGTAGTATCTTGGGACAGGGTGAGTCGTCTGGCTACACCTTC
CASSILGQGESSGYTF
>many|TRBV30|.|TRBJ2-7
TGTGCCTGGAGTGTAACTCTGAGCTCCTACGAGCAGTACTTC
CAWSVTLSSYEQYF
>many|TRBV5-1|.|TRBJ2-1
TGCGCCAGCAGCGGGCAGGGGGGGTACAATGAGCAGTTCTTC
CASSGQGGYNEQFF
>.|TRBV30|.|TRBJ1-5
TGTGCCTGGAGTGTACTGTCCGGGAGGGATCAGCCCCAGCATTTT
CAWSVLSGRDQPQHF
>few|TRBV27|.|TRBJ1-6
TGTGCCAGCAGTTTAAGTCTGTCTCATAATTCACCCCTCCACTTT
CASSLSLSHNSPLHF
>many|TRBV30|.|TRBJ1-2
TGTGCCTGGGGGACCTATGGCTACACCTTC
CAWGTYGYTF
>.|TRBV4-1|TRBD1|TRBJ1-5
TGCGCCAGCAGCCTCACTGGGACAGGGAGTCAGCCCCAGCATTTT
CASSLTGTGSQPQHF
>few|TRBV6-1|.|TRBJ2-2
TGTGCCATCCTAGGTGCCGGGGAGCTGTTTTTT
CAILGAGELFF
>.|TRBV30|TRBD2|TRBJ2-7
TGTGCCTGGAGTCCCCTAGCGGGAGGGGACGAGCAGTACTTC
CAWSPLAGGDEQYF
>many|TRBV11-1|TRBD2|TRBJ2-7
TGTGCCAGCAGCCCCCCCCGGACTAGCGGGAGACCCACCTACGAGCAGTACTTC
CASSPPRTSGRPTYEQYF
>many|TRBV3-1|.|TRBJ1-1
TGTGCCAGCAGCCAAGATGCGAGGGTCACTGAAGCTTTCTTT
CASSQDARVTEAFF
>many|TRBV12-3/TRBV12-4|.|TRBJ2-7
TGTGCCAGCAGTCCTCCCGGAGGCAGTAACTACGAGCAGTACTTC
CASSPPGGSNYEQYF
>few|TRBV10-3|.|TRBJ2-1
TGTGCCATCAGACAGAACAATGAGCAGTTCTTC
CAIRQNNEQFF
>many|TRBV7-9|TRBD1|TRBJ1-1
TGCGCCAGCAGCTTGGGGACAGCGAACACTGAAGCTTTCTTT
CASSLGTANTEAFF
>few|TRBV29-1|.|TRBJ2-1
TGCAGCGTTGAAGATGACCCTAAAAGCTCCTACAATGAGCAGTTCTTC
CSVEDDPKSSYNEQFF
>.|TRBV7-8|.|TRBJ2-7
TGTGCCAGCAGCTTATACAGGGCCCACGAGCAGTACTTC
CASSLYRAHEQYF
>.|TRBV7-8|.|TRBJ2-7
TGTGCCAGCAGCTTAAGCAGCTCAGGACATTACGAGCAGTACTTC
CASSLSSSGHYEQYF
>.|TRBV3-1|TRBD1|TRBJ1-6
TGTGCCAGCAGCCCGGACAGGGTAGATAATTCACCCCTCCACTTT
CASSPDRVDNSPLHF
>few|TRBV20-1|TRBD1|TRBJ1-4
TGCAGTGCTACAGGGGAGAGGGGGCGTGGGGATGAAAAACTGTTTTTT
CSATGERGRGDEKLFF
>few|TRBV5-5|.|TRBJ1-1
TGTGCCAGCAGCTGGGTGGGGGCCGGGGCTGAAGCTTTCTTT
CASSWVGAGAEAFF
>.|TRBV7-3|TRBD1|TRBJ2-5
TGTGCCAGCAGCCGGGACAGGTTGGAGACCCAGTACTTC
CASSRDRLETQYF
>.|TRBV6-1|.|TRBJ2-5
TGTGCCAGCAGCCCGTCCGGGGCAGAGAGAGAGACCCAGTACTTC
CASSPSGAERETQYF
>few|TRBV18|.|TRBJ1-2
TGTGCCAGCTCTCCGACAACGTTAGATGGCTACACCTTC
CASSPTTLDGYTF
>.|TRBV10-3|.|TRBJ2-3
TGTGCCATCAGTCCACCAACAGATACGCAGTATTTT
CAISPPTDTQYF
>.|TRBV7-2|.|TRBJ1-1
TGTGCCAGCAGCTTAGCCAGCGTTTTTGGCACTGAAGCTTTCTTT
CASSLASVFGTEAFF
>few|TRBV6-1|.|TRBJ2-3
TGTGCCAGCAGTTGGAACACAGATACGCAGTATTTT
CASSWNTDTQYF